One T cell receptor beta chain is described in this entry. The data belong to a study of blood T cell repertoires in COVID-19. Only in-frame clones appear in the TCRdb table, and some are missing; sequencing was by immunoSEQ multiplex PCR. Seen here are around 70,000 clones, 80% to 90% observed once, and the top ten hold over 25%. V was clipped by 2 bases and J by 5 bases; unmatched bases: 14. The CDR3 length is 18 residues. Per germline, CDR1 MGHDK and CDR2 SYGVNS. The source of this sequence is a woman aged 80 or over with active or convalescent COVID-19. V gene TRBV25-1 combines with J gene TRBJ2-1; TRBD2 matches at 8 bases. The specimen sequenced was peripheral blood. The CDR3 nucleotides are TGTGCCAGCAGTGAAAAATTGGGCGGAGCGGGGGCCAACAATGAGCAGTTCTTC. Translating it yields CASSEKLGGAGANNEQFF.